The 26 T cell receptor beta chains below come from one sample, sequenced in a study of memory CD4+ T cells and cytomegalovirus serostatus. TCRdb keeps only in-frame clones here, not all; method: immunoSEQ multiplex PCR. The profile covers tens of thousands of clones, with over 75% appearing a single time and approximately 0.64% taken by the ten largest. The sort gate was single viable CD3+CD4+CD8-CD45RO+ cells for memory CD4+ T cells. Sequencing used memory CD4+ T cells from blood. Receptor source: an adult in good health and CMV-seronegative.

The chain links TRBV5-1 to TRBJ1-1, with TRBD1 matching over 7 bases. There are 15 residues in the CDR3. CDR1 and CDR2 from the germline V gene are SGHRS and YFSETQ. The V segment lost 4 bases and the J segment 1 base; nucleotides outside the gene matches: 7. The CDR3 DNA sequence: TGCGCCAGCAGCGCTCAGACAGGGACGAACACTGAAGCTTTCTTT. Its protein is CASSAQTGTNTEAFF.

The V gene is TRBV5-4, the J gene TRBJ2-3; D may match TRBD1 or TRBD2 (7 bases each). Deletions cut 1 base from V and 6 bases from J, with 12 bases between. CDR1 and CDR2 (germline): SGHNT, YYREEE (reference sequence). This CDR3 is built from 14 residues. The CDR3 protein is CASSLQGGPDTQYF. The CDR3 DNA is TGTGCCAGCAGCTTGCAGGGGGGGCCCGATACGCAGTATTTT. The full variable domain, in which reference TRBV5-4 and TRBJ2-3 provide the parts outside the CDR3, is ETGVTQSPTHLIKTRGQQVTLRCSSQSGHNTVSWYQQALGQGPQFIFQYYREEENGRGNFPPRFSGLQFPNYSSELNVNALELDDSALYLCASSLQGGPDTQYFGPGTRLTVL.

This chain connects TRBV5-1 to TRBJ2-2, with 15 bases that match TRBD2. The CDR3 covers 19 residues. The germline gives CDR1 SGHRS, CDR2 YFSETQ. V lost 3 bases to trimming and J lost 0 bases; unmatched junction nucleotides: 6. The chain's CDR3 is CASSSGLAGGQSNTGELFF. CDR3 nucleotides: TGCGCCAGCAGCTCCGGACTAGCGGGGGGGCAGTCGAACACCGGGGAGCTGTTTTTT. The variable domain in full, with the rest retrieved from reference TRBV5-1 and TRBJ2-2, is KAGVTQTPRYLIKTRGQQVTLSCSPISGHRSVSWYQQTPGQGLQFLFEYFSETQRNKGNFPGRFSGRQFSNSRSEMNVSTLELGDSALYLCASSSGLAGGQSNTGELFFGEGSRLTVL.

The chain carries TRBV29-1 and TRBJ1-1, with 9 bases identical to TRBD1. Trimming cost V 7 bases and J 0 bases; bases outside gene matches: 3. Germline V gene sequence: CDR1 SQVTM, CDR2 ANQGSEA. The CDR3 covers 13 residues. The CDR3 is CSGRTGVNTEAFF. CDR3 coding DNA: TGCAGCGGACGGACAGGGGTGAACACTGAAGCTTTCTTT. The variable domain in full, completed from reference TRBV29-1 and TRBJ1-1, reads SAVISQKPSRDICQRGTSLTIQCQVDSQVTMMFWYRQQPGQSLTLIATANQGSEATYESGFVIDKFPISRPNLTFSTLTVSNMSPEDSSIYLCSGRTGVNTEAFFGQGTRLTVV.

The gene calls are TRBV7-6 and TRBJ1-4, with D maybe TRBD1 (5 bases). The germline V and J ends were trimmed by 5 bases and 2 bases, with 15 bases remaining between them. The V gene's germline CDR1 is SGHVS and CDR2 FNYEAQ. The CDR3 runs 16 residues. The DNA for the CDR3 is TGTGCCAGCAGCCAACTTCCGGGACGGACTAATGAAAAACTGTTTTTT. It specifies CASSQLPGRTNEKLFF. The variable domain in full, with the rest retrieved from reference TRBV7-6 and TRBJ1-4, is GAGVSQSPRYKVTKRGQDVALRCDPISGHVSLYWYRQALGQGPEFLTYFNYEAQQDKSGLPNDRFSAERPEGSISTLTIQRTEQRDSAMYRCASSQLPGRTNEKLFFGSGTQLSVL.

The chain links TRBV7-2 to TRBJ2-5; TRBD2 agrees at 7 bases. After removal of 1 base from V and 2 bases from J, the junction contained 1 base not matched to a gene. The CDR3 sequence is 14 residues long. Germline CDR1 and CDR2: SGHTA and FQGNSA. The CDR3 nucleotides read TGTGCCAGCAGCTTAGGGGGACTACAAGAGACCCAGTACTTC. Encoded protein: CASSLGGLQETQYF.

The J gene is TRBJ1-5, the V gene TRBV28, with TRBD1 as a possible D gene (6 bases). Germline V lookup: CDR1 MDHEN, CDR2 SYDVKM. The CDR3 spans 17 residues. The V end lost 6 bases, the J end lost 0 bases, and 18 bases lay between the germline ends. CDR3 loop: CASRRGRGSYSNQPQHF. DNA for the CDR3: TGTGCCAGCAGACGGGGGCGAGGGAGTTATAGCAATCAGCCCCAGCATTTT.

This chain links TRBV6-1 with TRBJ1-3, with D possibly TRBD1 on 6 matching bases. V gave up 2 bases and J gave up 0 bases, with 14 bases separating them. This CDR3 comprises 17 residues. The V gene's germline CDR1 is MNHNS and CDR2 SASEGT. CDR3 residues: CASSERSGADSGNTIYF. The CDR3 DNA follows: TGTGCCAGCAGTGAACGTTCGGGGGCGGACTCTGGAAACACCATATATTTT.

CDR3 nucleotides: TGTGCTAGTGGTTTGTCCGGGGGCGCAGATACGCAGTATTTT. Its protein is CASGLSGGADTQYF. This chain links TRBV12-5 with TRBJ2-3; D possibly uses TRBD1 or TRBD2 (6 bases each). The CDR3 loop spans 14 amino acids. Trimming took off 2 bases at V and 4 bases at J, with 10 bases between the two ends. Per the germline V gene, CDR1 is LGHNT and CDR2 is FRNRAP.

The chain is built from TRBV7-9 and TRBJ2-1, with 7 positions matching TRBD2. This CDR3 has 13 residues. Germline V CDR1 and CDR2: SEHNR, FQNEAQ (reference sequence). Germline trimming cut 5 bases from V and 6 bases from J; bases unmatched to any gene: 4. CDR3 bases: TGTGCCAGCAGCGGGACTATGAGCAATGAGCAGTTCTTC. It encodes CASSGTMSNEQFF.

This clone is a singleton in its sample. The chain couples TRBV27 to TRBJ1-1; 7 bases agree with TRBD1. Germline V gene sequence: CDR1 MNHEY, CDR2 SMNVEV (reference sequence). The CDR3 length is 14 residues. The J segment lost 3 bases and the V segment lost 4 bases, leaving 5 bases of the junction unmatched. Written as DNA, the CDR3 is TGTGCCAGCAGTTCCCAGGGGGGACACACTGAAGCTTTCTTT. It yields the protein CASSSQGGHTEAFF.

Only a few counts were recorded for this clone. The chain has TRBV5-6 and TRBJ1-6, with unresolved D. V lost 0 bases and J 5 bases, leaving 6 bases between the germline ends. CDR3 length: 14 residues. CDR1 is SGHDT, CDR2 YYEEEE, per germline. The chain's CDR3 is CASSLGTDNSPLHF. The CDR3 nucleotides are TGTGCCAGCAGCTTGGGGACGGATAATTCACCCCTCCACTTT.

This rearrangement joins TRBV6-6 to TRBJ1-1; a possible D gene is TRBD1 (5 bases). Trimming cost V 8 bases and J 2 bases, with 15 bases left between them. Germline V gene sequence: CDR1 MNHNY, CDR2 SVGAGI (reference sequence). This CDR3 is 14 amino acids long. The CDR3 nucleotides read TGTGCCAGCTCTACCCCGGGGGGAAACACTGAAGCTTTCTTT. Translated, it gives CASSTPGGNTEAFF.

The V and J genes are TRBV19 and TRBJ1-2; 8 bases are a match to TRBD1. Germline V gives CDR1 LNHDA, CDR2 SQIVND (reference sequence). With V trimmed by 6 bases and J by 6 bases, 6 bases remained unmatched. This CDR3 region has 13 residues. Here the CDR3 DNA reads TGTGCCAGTAGATCTGGACAGGGAGATGGCTACACCTTC. Amino acid sequence: CASRSGQGDGYTF.

This clone was recorded only once. This chain connects TRBV28 to TRBJ2-5; the match to TRBD1 covers 10 bases. Germline V CDR1 and CDR2: MDHEN, SYDVKM. This CDR3 is 14 amino acids long. The J segment lost 4 bases and the V segment lost 7 bases, leaving 6 bases of the junction unmatched. Here the CDR3 DNA reads TGTGCCAGCACCCTACGGACAGGGGGAGAGACCCAGTACTTC. It specifies CASTLRTGGETQYF. The whole variable domain, remainder taken from reference TRBV28 and TRBJ2-5, is DVKVTQSSRYLVKRTGEKVFLECVQDMDHENMFWYRQDPGLGLRLIYFSYDVKMKEKGDIPEGYSVSREKKERFSLILESASTNQTSMYLCASTLRTGGETQYFGPGTRLLVL.

CDR3 protein: CASSLQGANSPLHF. CDR3 nucleotides: TGTGCCAGCAGTTTGCAGGGGGCTAATTCACCCCTCCACTTT. The chain has TRBV28 and TRBJ1-6, with 8 nucleotides matching TRBD1. The length of the CDR3 is 14 residues. Germline loops: CDR1 MDHEN, CDR2 SYDVKM. V lost 3 bases and J lost 6; bases outside the gene matches: 1.

The gene calls are TRBV13 and TRBJ2-2; D not certain. The CDR3 has 13 residues. Trimming took 5 bases from V and 3 from J, leaving 7 bases between them. Germline-derived CDR1 and CDR2 are PRHDT and FYEKMQ (reference sequence). The CDR3 DNA follows: TGTGCCAGCAGCCGGCAAGACACCGGGGAGCTGTTTTTT. Its translation is CASSRQDTGELFF.

The J gene is TRBJ1-1, the V gene TRBV11-1; a possible D gene is TRBD1 (5 bases). In germline, CDR1 is SGHAT, CDR2 FQDESV (reference sequence). V lost 1 base and J 3 bases, leaving 9 bases between the germline ends. The CDR3 spans 14 residues. The CDR3 sequence: CASSLGQGDTEAFF. CDR3 coding DNA: TGTGCCAGCAGCTTAGGTCAGGGTGACACTGAAGCTTTCTTT.

V usage is TRBV5-1 and J usage is TRBJ1-2; no firm D call. V shed 5 bases and J shed 8 bases, with 19 bases lying between them. The germline V gene has CDR1 SGHRS and CDR2 YFSETQ. The CDR3 loop spans 14 amino acids. In DNA form, the CDR3 reads TGCGCCAGCAGTTCACGACTCGGAGCGGGGGGCTACACCTTC. Its translation is CASSSRLGAGGYTF.

The rearrangement joins TRBV4-2 to TRBJ2-5, with TRBD2 identical over 9 bases. The CDR3 has 17 residues. The V and J ends lost 0 bases and 4 bases, in that order; junction bases with no gene match: 9. Germline assignment: CDR1 LGHNA and CDR2 YNFKEQ. The DNA for the CDR3 is TGTGCCAGCAGCCAAGAAGGTTCAGCGGGGGGTTTAGAGACCCAGTACTTC. Translating gives CASSQEGSAGGLETQYF.

This sequence joins TRBV28 and TRBJ2-4; D unclear. The CDR3 is made up of 14 amino acids. V was trimmed by 2 bases and J by 1 base, leaving 6 bases between them. Per the germline V gene, CDR1 is MDHEN and CDR2 is SYDVKM. The CDR3 coding sequence is TGTGCCAGCAGTTTACTGACGGCCAAAAACATTCAGTACTTC. It translates to CASSLLTAKNIQYF.

CDR3 sequence reads: CASSLQGKAGNTIYF. The CDR3 DNA is TGCGCCAGCAGCTTGCAGGGGAAGGCTGGAAACACCATATATTTT. The rearrangement links TRBV5-1 to TRBJ1-3, with D possibly TRBD1 on 6 matching bases. Trimming removed 1 base at V and 2 bases at J, with 10 bases between. Germline V gene sequence: CDR1 SGHRS, CDR2 YFSETQ. The CDR3 is made up of 15 amino acids.

This sequence joins TRBV15 and TRBJ1-6; D gene unclear. The CDR3 spans 13 residues. The V end was cut by 7 bases, the J end by 9 bases, with 13 bases between. The V gene's germline CDR1 is LNHNV and CDR2 YYDKDF (reference sequence). The CDR3 DNA reads TGTGCCACCACCTTAACTAAAATTTCACCCCTCCACTTT. Protein: CATTLTKISPLHF.

The V and J genes are TRBV5-5 and TRBJ2-3, with D hard to call. This CDR3 contains 14 residues. From germline, CDR1 is SGHKS and CDR2 YYEKEE (reference sequence). V shed 4 bases and J shed 4 bases, with 13 bases lying between them. The CDR3 DNA follows: TGTGCCAGCAGCCCTTTGGAGTCGGCAGATACGCAGTATTTT. Translated: CASSPLESADTQYF.

The chain is built from TRBV18 and TRBJ2-3; no clear D gene. This CDR3 region has 14 residues. Germline CDR1 reads KGHSH; CDR2 reads LQKENI. V lost 2 bases and J lost 0, with 6 bases in between. The CDR3 reads CASSPTASTDTQYF. The CDR3, as DNA: TGTGCCAGCTCACCAACTGCTAGCACAGATACGCAGTATTTT.

V gene TRBV5-1 combines with J gene TRBJ2-2, with D possibly TRBD1 on 6 matching bases. Germline CDR1 SGHRS, CDR2 YFSETQ. CDR3 length: 15 residues. Trimming left V 3 bases short and J 0 bases short, with 9 bases between. The CDR3 loop is CASSWGTSNTGELFF. DNA of the CDR3: TGCGCCAGCAGCTGGGGGACATCGAACACCGGGGAGCTGTTTTTT.